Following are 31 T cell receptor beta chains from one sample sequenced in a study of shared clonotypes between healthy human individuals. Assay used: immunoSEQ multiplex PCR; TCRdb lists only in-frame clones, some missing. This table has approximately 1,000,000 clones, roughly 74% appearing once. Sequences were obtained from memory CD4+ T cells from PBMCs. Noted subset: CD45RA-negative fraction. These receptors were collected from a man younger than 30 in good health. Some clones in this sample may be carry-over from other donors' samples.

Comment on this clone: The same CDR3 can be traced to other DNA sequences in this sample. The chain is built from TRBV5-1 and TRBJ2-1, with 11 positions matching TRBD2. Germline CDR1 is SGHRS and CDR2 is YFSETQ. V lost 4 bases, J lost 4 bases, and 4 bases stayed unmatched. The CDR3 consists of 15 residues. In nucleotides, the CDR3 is TGCGCCAGCAGCCACATAGCGGGAGGGTACAATGAGCAGTTCTTC. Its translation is CASSHIAGGYNEQFF.

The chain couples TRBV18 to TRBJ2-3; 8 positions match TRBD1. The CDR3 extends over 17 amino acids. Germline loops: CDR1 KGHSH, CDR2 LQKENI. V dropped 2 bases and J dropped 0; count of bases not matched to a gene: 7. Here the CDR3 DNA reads TGTGCCAGCTCACCAACCTCGCAGGGGGCGAGCACAGATACGCAGTATTTT. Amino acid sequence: CASSPTSQGASTDTQYF.

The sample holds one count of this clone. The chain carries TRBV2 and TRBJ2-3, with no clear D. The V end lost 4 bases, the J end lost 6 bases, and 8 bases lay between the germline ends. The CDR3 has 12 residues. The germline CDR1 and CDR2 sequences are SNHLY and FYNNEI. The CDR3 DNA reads TGTGCCAGCAGTGCCCACTCGGATACGCAGTATTTT. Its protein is CASSAHSDTQYF.

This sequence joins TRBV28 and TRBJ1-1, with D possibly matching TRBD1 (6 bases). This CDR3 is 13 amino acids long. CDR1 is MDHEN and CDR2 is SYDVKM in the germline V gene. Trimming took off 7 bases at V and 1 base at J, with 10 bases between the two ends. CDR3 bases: TGTGCCAGCAAGCAGGGGCGGAACACTGAAGCTTTCTTT. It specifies CASKQGRNTEAFF.

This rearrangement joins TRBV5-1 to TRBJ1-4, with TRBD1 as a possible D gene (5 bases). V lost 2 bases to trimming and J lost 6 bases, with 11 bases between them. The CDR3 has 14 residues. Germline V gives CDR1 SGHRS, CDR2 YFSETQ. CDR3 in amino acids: CASSFGGRDEKLFF. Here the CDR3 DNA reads TGCGCCAGCAGCTTTGGGGGGAGGGATGAAAAACTGTTTTTT.

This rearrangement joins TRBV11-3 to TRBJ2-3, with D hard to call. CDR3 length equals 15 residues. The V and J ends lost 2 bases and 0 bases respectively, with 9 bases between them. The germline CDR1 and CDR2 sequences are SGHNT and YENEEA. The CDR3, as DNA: TGTGCCAGCAGCTTAAGCGCAGTTAGCACAGATACGCAGTATTTT. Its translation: CASSLSAVSTDTQYF.

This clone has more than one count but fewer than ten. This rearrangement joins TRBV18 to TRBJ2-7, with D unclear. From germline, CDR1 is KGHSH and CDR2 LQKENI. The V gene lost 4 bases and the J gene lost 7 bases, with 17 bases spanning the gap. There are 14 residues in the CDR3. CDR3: CASSRSSDSEEQYF. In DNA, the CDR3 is TGTGCCAGCTCACGATCCTCCGACTCGGAGGAGCAGTACTTC. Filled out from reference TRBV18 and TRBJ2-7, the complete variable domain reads NAGVMQNPRHLVRRRGQEARLRCSPMKGHSHVYWYRQLPEEGLKFMVYLQKENIIDESGMPKERFSAEFPKEGPSILRIQQVVRGDSAAYFCASSRSSDSEEQYFGPGTRLTVT.

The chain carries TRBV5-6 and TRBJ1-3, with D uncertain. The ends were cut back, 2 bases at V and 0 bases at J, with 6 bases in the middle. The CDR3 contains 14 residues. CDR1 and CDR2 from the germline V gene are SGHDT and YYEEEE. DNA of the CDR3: TGTGCCAGCAGCTTTGCGGGCTCTGGAAACACCATATATTTT. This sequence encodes CASSFAGSGNTIYF.

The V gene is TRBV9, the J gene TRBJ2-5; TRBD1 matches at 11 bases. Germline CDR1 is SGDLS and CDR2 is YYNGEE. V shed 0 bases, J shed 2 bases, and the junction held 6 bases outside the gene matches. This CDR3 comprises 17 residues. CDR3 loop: CASSVALRDRGQETQYF. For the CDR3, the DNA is TGTGCCAGCAGCGTAGCCCTCCGGGACAGGGGGCAAGAGACCCAGTACTTC.

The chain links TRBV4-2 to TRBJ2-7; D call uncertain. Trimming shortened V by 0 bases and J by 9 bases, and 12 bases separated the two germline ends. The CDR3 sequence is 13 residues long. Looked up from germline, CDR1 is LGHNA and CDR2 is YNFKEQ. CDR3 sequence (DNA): TGTGCCAGCAGCCAAGAATCCCGGATAGGGCAGTACTTC. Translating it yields CASSQESRIGQYF.

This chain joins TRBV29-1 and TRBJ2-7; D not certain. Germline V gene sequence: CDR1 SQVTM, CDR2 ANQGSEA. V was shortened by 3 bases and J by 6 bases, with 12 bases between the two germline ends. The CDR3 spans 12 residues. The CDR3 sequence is CSVDVPAGEQYF. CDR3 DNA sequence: TGCAGCGTTGACGTCCCCGCCGGCGAGCAGTACTTC.

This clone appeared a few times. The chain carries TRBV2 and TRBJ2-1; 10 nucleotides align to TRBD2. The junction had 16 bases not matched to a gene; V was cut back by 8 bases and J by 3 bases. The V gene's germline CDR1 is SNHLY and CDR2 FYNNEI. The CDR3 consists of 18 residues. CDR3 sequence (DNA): TGTGCCAGCGCTTTTTCCCTAGCGGGAGTGGAAGTCTACAATGAGCAGTTCTTC. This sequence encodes CASAFSLAGVEVYNEQFF.

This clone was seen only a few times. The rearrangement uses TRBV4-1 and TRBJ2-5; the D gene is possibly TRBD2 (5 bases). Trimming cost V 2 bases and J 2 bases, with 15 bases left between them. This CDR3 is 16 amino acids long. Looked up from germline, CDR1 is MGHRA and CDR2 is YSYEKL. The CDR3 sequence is CASSQPAGRSQETQYF. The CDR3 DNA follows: TGCGCCAGCAGCCAACCCGCGGGCAGGAGTCAAGAGACCCAGTACTTC.

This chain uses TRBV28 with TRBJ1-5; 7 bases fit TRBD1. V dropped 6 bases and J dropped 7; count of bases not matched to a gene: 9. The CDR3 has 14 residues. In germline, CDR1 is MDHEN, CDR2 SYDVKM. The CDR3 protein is CASRRQGRGQPQHF. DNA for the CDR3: TGTGCCAGCAGGAGACAGGGAAGAGGGCAGCCCCAGCATTTT. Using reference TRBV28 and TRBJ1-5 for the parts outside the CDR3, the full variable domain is DVKVTQSSRYLVKRTGEKVFLECVQDMDHENMFWYRQDPGLGLRLIYFSYDVKMKEKGDIPEGYSVSREKKERFSLILESASTNQTSMYLCASRRQGRGQPQHFGDGTRLSIL.

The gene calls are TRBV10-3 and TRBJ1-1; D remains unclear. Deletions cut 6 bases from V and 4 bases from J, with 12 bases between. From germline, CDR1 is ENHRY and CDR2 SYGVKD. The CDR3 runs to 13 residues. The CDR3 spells CAISLRTGTEAFF. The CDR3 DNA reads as TGTGCCATCAGCCTAAGGACGGGCACTGAAGCTTTCTTT.

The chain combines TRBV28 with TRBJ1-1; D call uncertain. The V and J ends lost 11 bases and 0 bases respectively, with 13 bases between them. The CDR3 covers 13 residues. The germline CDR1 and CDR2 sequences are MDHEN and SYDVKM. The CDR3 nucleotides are TGTGCCTCCTATTCTCGAATGAACACTGAAGCTTTCTTT. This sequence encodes CASYSRMNTEAFF.

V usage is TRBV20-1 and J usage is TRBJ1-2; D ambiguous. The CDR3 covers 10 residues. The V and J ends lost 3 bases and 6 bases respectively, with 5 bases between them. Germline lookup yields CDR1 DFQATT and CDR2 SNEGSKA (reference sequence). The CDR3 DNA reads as TGCAGTGCTAGTCGGGATGGCTACACCTTC. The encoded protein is CSASRDGYTF.

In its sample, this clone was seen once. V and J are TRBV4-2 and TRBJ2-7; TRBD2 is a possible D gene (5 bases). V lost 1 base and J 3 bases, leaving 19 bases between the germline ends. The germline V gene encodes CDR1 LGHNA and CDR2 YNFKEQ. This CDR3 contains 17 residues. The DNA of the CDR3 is TGTGCCAGCAGCCAAGGCCGAGACCGGGTCACTAGCTACGAGCAGTACTTC. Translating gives CASSQGRDRVTSYEQYF.

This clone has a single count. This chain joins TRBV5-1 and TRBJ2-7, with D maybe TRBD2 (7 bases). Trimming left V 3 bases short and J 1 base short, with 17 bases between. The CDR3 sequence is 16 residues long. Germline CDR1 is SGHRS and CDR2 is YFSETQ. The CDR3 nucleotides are TGCGCCAGCAGCTCGGGGGGCGCCCAGGATTCCTACGAGCAGTACTTC. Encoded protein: CASSSGGAQDSYEQYF.

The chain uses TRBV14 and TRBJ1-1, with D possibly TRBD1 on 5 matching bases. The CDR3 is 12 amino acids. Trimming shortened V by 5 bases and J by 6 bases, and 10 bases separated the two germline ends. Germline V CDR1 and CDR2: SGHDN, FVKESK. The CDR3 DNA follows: TGTGCCAGCAGCGGGGGGTACGCTGAAGCTTTCTTT. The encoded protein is CASSGGYAEAFF.

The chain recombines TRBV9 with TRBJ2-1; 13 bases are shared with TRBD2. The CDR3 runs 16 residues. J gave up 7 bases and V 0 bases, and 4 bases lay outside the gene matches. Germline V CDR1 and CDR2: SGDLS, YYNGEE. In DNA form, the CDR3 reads TGTGCCAGCAGCGTAGGGCTGACTAGCGGGGGGAATGAGCAGTTCTTC. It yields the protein CASSVGLTSGGNEQFF. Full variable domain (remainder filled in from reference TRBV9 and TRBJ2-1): DSGVTQTPKHLITATGQRVTLRCSPRSGDLSVYWYQQSLDQGLQFLIQYYNGEERAKGNILERFSAQQFPDLHSELNLSSLELGDSALYFCASSVGLTSGGNEQFFGPGTRLTVL.

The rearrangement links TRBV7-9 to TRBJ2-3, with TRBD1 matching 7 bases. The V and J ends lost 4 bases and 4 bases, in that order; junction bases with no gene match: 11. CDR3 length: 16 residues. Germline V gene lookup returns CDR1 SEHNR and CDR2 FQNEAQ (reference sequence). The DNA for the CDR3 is TGTGCCAGCAGCTCCGGCCTGGGACAGTTGTCAGATACGCAGTATTTT. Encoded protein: CASSSGLGQLSDTQYF.

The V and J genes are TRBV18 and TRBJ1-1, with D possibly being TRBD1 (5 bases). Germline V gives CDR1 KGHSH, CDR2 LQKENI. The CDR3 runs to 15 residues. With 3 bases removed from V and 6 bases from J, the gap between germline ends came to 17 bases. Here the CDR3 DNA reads TGTGCCAGCTCACCCGACCCCCCCGGAGGGGCTGAAGCTTTCTTT. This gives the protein CASSPDPPGGAEAFF. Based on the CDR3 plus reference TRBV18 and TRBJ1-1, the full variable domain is NAGVMQNPRHLVRRRGQEARLRCSPMKGHSHVYWYRQLPEEGLKFMVYLQKENIIDESGMPKERFSAEFPKEGPSILRIQQVVRGDSAAYFCASSPDPPGGAEAFFGQGTRLTVV.

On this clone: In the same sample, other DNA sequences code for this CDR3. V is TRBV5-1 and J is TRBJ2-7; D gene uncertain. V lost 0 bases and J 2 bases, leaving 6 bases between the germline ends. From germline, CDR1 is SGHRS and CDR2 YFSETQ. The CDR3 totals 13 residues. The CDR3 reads CASSLAGPYEQYF. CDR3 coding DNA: TGCGCCAGCAGCTTGGCGGGCCCCTACGAGCAGTACTTC.

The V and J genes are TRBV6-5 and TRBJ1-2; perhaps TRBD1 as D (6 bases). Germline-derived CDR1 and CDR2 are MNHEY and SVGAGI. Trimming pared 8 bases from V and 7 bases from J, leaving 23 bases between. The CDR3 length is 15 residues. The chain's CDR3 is CASFQREGDGVGYTF. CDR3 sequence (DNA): TGTGCCAGCTTCCAGCGGGAGGGGGACGGGGTTGGCTACACCTTC.

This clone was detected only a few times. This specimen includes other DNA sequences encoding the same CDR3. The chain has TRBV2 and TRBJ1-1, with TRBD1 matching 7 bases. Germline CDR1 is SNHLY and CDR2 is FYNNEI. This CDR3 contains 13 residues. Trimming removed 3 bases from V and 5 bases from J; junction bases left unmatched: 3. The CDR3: CASSDRGLTEAFF. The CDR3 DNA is TGTGCCAGCAGTGACAGGGGGTTGACTGAAGCTTTCTTT.

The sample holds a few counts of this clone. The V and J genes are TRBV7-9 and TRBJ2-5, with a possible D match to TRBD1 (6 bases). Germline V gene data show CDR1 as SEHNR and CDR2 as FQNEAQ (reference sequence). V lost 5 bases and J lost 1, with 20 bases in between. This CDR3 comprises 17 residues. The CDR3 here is CASSLPGVADIQETQYF. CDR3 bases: TGTGCCAGCAGCCTTCCAGGGGTAGCCGACATCCAAGAGACCCAGTACTTC.

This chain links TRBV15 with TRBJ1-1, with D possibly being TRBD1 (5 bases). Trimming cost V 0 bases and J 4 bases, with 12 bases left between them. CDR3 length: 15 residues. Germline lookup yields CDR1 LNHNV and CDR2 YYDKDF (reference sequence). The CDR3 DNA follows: TGTGCCACCAGCAGAGATCCTGGACACACCACTGAAGCTTTCTTT. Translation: CATSRDPGHTTEAFF.

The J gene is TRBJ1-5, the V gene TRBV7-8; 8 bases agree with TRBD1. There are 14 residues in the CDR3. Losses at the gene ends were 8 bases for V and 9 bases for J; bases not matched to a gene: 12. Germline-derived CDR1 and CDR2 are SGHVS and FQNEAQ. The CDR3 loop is CASGSDRGGRPQHF. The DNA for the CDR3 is TGTGCCAGCGGCTCCGACAGGGGCGGGAGGCCCCAGCATTTT. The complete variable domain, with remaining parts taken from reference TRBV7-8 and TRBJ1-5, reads GAGVSQSPRYKVAKRGQDVALRCDPISGHVSLFWYQQALGQGPEFLTYFQNEAQLDKSGLPSDRFFAERPEGSVSTLKIQRTQQEDSAVYLCASGSDRGGRPQHFGDGTRLSIL.

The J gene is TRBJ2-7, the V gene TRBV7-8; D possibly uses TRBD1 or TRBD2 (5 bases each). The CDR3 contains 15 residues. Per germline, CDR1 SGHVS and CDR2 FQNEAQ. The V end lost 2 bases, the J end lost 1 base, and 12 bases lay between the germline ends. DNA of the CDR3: TGTGCCAGCAGCTTAACCGGGACGGCGTCCTACGAGCAGTACTTC. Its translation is CASSLTGTASYEQYF.

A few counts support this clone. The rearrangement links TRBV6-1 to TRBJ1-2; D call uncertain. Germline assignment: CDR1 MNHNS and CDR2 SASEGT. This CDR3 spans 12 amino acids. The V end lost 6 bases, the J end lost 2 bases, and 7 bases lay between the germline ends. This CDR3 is CASRGGNYGYTF. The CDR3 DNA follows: TGTGCCAGCAGGGGAGGGAACTATGGCTACACCTTC.